A selection of T cell receptor beta chains follows, all from one sample in a study of cytomegalovirus exposure and HLA in healthy donors. The method was immunoSEQ multiplex PCR; TCRdb's version includes in-frame clones alone and lacks a portion of them. The sample has roughly 150,000 clones, about 66% seen once; the top ten hold over 1.5%. Material: PBMCs. These receptors all stem from a human donor in good health. CDR3s include the opening cysteine and the closing phenylalanine or tryptophan. Size values are once, few and many counts, or a class for expanded clones, and some rows have none.

v_call: TRBV28; clone_size: -; cdr3_aa: CASSLGPGKQETQYF
v_call: TRBV7-9; clone_size: -; cdr3_aa: CASSAKWSTGGYEQYF
v_call: TRBV10-3; clone_size: few; cdr3_aa: CAISVDGTGELFF
v_call: TRBV19; clone_size: -; cdr3_aa: CASSQGYQPQHF
v_call: TRBV7-2; clone_size: -; cdr3_aa: CASSSREAYEQYF
v_call: TRBV6-5; clone_size: few; cdr3_aa: CASSYERGHPLNEQFF
v_call: TRBV7-9; clone_size: -; cdr3_aa: CASSRQASTDTQYF
v_call: TRBV19; clone_size: -; cdr3_aa: CASSVDRDSYEQYF
v_call: TRBV15; clone_size: few; cdr3_aa: CATSREGQGGQPQHF
v_call: TRBV7-9; clone_size: -; cdr3_aa: CASGTSEEQYF
v_call: TRBV4-1; clone_size: -; cdr3_aa: CASSQHGGGRTGELFF
v_call: TRBV6-5; clone_size: -; cdr3_aa: CASAFGQGDNQPQHF
v_call: TRBV4-3; clone_size: -; cdr3_aa: CASSPRGEKLFF
v_call: TRBV4-2; clone_size: -; cdr3_aa: CASSQGTSGSSQETQYF
v_call: TRBV4-3; clone_size: -; cdr3_aa: CASSPAGAIDTQYF
v_call: TRBV5-6; clone_size: -; cdr3_aa: CASSLATEYSNQPQHF
v_call: TRBV5-8; clone_size: -; cdr3_aa: CASSLIGQTIYEQYF
v_call: TRBV5-1; clone_size: few; cdr3_aa: CASSTQGATDTQYF
v_call: TRBV18; clone_size: -; cdr3_aa: CASSPSRSTDTQYF
v_call: TRBV28; clone_size: few; cdr3_aa: CASSPTSGRNNEQFF
v_call: TRBV5-8; clone_size: -; cdr3_aa: CASSFGGYYGYTF
v_call: TRBV27; clone_size: -; cdr3_aa: CASSSRGRETQYF
v_call: TRBV4-1; clone_size: -; cdr3_aa: CASSQEWSGRRNEQFF
v_call: TRBV18; clone_size: few; cdr3_aa: CASSPPDRLGQPQHF
v_call: TRBV7-7; clone_size: once; cdr3_aa: CASSPRTGAGELFF